One T cell receptor (beta chain) is described in this entry. The data stem from a study of shared clonotypes between healthy human individuals. On the study more broadly: Each donor's CD4 naive and CD4 memory cells filled three plates apiece, CD8 naive two, and CD8 memory one.

Germline-derived CDR1 and CDR2 are SGHRS and YFSETQ. After removal of 4 bases from V and 5 bases from J, the junction contained 7 bases not matched to a gene. CDR3 length: 14 amino acids. The table came from immunoSEQ multiplex PCR; TCRdb's copy has only in-frame clones and leaves some out. The profile covers over a million clones, with around 95% appearing a single time and approximately 1.1% taken by the ten largest. The chain carries TRBV5-1 and TRBJ2-7; the match to TRBD1 covers 9 bases. The TCR sequence derives from a man aged 25 to 45 in good health. Material: naive CD4+ T cells sorted from blood. Described subset: CD45RA+ positively selected. The CDR3 region has the DNA TGCGCCAGCAGCCTCCGGGACAGGGCAAACGAGCAGTACTTC. Amino acids: CASSLRDRANEQYF.